This T cell receptor (beta chain) is drawn from a study of early T cells in non-severe SARS-CoV-2 infection. General observations from the study: Database matching using VDJdb favored anti-spike CD8 responses, with private and CD4 specificities left missing.

This clonotype was counted ten times or more. No antigen is known for it. TCRdb reprocessed the 5' RACE reads with MiXCR, giving one entry per CDR3 protein. Of 40,000 or so distinct CDR3 sequences in the sample, about 5.6% were seen once. This TCR derives from an adult who was a healthcare worker with PCR-confirmed SARS-CoV-2 infection or an uninfected control (not recorded which). The sequenced sample was whole blood.

The CDR3 protein is CASSQGRSRGYTF. The CDR3, as DNA: TGTGCCAGCAGCCAAGGCAGATCTAGAGGCTACACCTTC. This chain joins TRBV3-1 and TRBJ1-2; D gene unclear. Germline CDR1 is LGHDT and CDR2 is YNNKEL (reference sequence). V lost 1 base and J lost 8, with 11 bases in between. The CDR3 runs 13 residues.